This is a list of T cell receptor beta chains from one sample in a study of regulatory T cells in long-lasting Graves disease. TCRdb reprocessed the multiplex PCR reads with MiXCR, giving one entry per CDR3 protein. This sample has a few hundred thousand distinct CDR3 sequences, with roughly 25% found just once. The source material was peripheral blood mononuclear cells (PBMCs), sampled when the disease was refractory, from a patient treated with antithyroid drugs. Receptor source: a woman aged 40 to 50 with Graves disease. Each CDR3 is given with its conserved first and last residue. A D gene is named only where the DNA matches it firmly. Only some rows state a clone size, as once, few, many or a class for expanded clones.

d_gene	abundance	len	j_gene	v_gene	CDR3aa	CDR3nt
.	.	13	TRBJ1-3	TRBV3-1	CASSFASGNTIYF	TGTGCCAGCAGCTTTGCATCTGGAAACACCATATATTTT
.	many	19	TRBJ2-5	TRBV28	CASSSPSLPRGSNLETQYF	TGTGCCAGCAGTTCTCCGTCACTTCCTCGGGGTTCTAATCTGGAGACCCAGTACTTC
.	many	16	TRBJ2-7	TRBV28	CASSPWDTLDSYEQYF	TGTGCCAGCAGTCCATGGGACACCCTGGACTCCTACGAGCAGTACTTC
TRBD1	.	15	TRBJ1-2	TRBV4-1	CASSQAPTGTGGYTF	TGCGCCAGCAGCCAAGCCCCGACAGGGACGGGTGGCTACACCTTC
.	.	14	TRBJ2-1	TRBV2	CASSWSGTLNEQFF	TGTGCCAGCAGTTGGTCAGGGACCCTCAATGAGCAGTTCTTC
.	many	14	TRBJ1-2	TRBV6-5	CASSYWQGSSGYTF	TGTGCCAGCAGTTACTGGCAGGGATCGTCTGGCTACACCTTC
.	.	16	TRBJ2-7	TRBV7-9	CASSSPTAPSKNEQYF	TGTGCCAGCAGCTCGCCGACAGCCCCCTCAAAAAACGAGCAGTACTTC
TRBD1	few	14	TRBJ2-6	TRBV30	CAWDRASGANVLTF	TGTGCCTGGGACAGGGCCTCTGGGGCCAACGTCCTGACTTTC
.	many	13	TRBJ2-5	TRBV28	CASWGVYQETQYF	TGTGCCAGCTGGGGAGTGTACCAAGAGACCCAGTACTTC
.	many	15	TRBJ2-6	TRBV11-2	CASSLGVSGANVLTF	TGTGCCAGCAGCTTAGGGGTCTCTGGGGCCAACGTCCTGACTTTC
.	few	16	TRBJ1-1	TRBV4-1	CASSQDDSPLKRGAFF	TGCGCCAGCAGCCAAGATGATTCCCCTTTGAAGCGGGGAGCTTTCTTT
.	many	11	TRBJ2-2	TRBV2	CASGLPGELFF	TGTGCCAGCGGTCTCCCCGGGGAGCTGTTTTTT
TRBD2	.	15	TRBJ2-7	TRBV13	CASSFGTSETYEQYF	TGTGCCAGCAGCTTCGGGACTAGCGAAACCTACGAGCAGTACTTC
TRBD1	many	14	TRBJ1-5	TRBV6-5	CASSYGTGVQPQHF	TGTGCCAGCAGTTACGGGACAGGGGTTCAGCCCCAGCATTTT
.	many	13	TRBJ2-7	TRBV15	CATSRDVSYEQYF	TGTGCCACCAGCAGAGACGTCTCCTACGAGCAGTACTTC